Listed below are T cell receptor beta chains from one sample, sequenced in a study of blood T cell repertoires in COVID-19. Here immunoSEQ multiplex PCR was the method, and the copy in TCRdb shows in-frame clones only, minus some. The data contain 81,000 or so clones, almost 95% of them singletons. The sample comprised peripheral blood. These receptors came from a woman aged 55-69 years with active COVID-19. The CDR3 runs from the conserved cysteine through the conserved F or W. A D gene is named only where the DNA matches it firmly. Size is omitted from some rows. Given values are once, few, many or a class for expanded clones.

clone size: .
V gene: TRBV12-3/TRBV12-4
J gene: TRBJ2-7
D gene: TRBD1
CDR3 protein: CASRSTGGNEQYF
CDR3 DNA: TGTGCCAGCAGGTCTACAGGGGGCAACGAGCAGTACTTC

clone size: .
V gene: TRBV19
J gene: TRBJ1-1
D gene: TRBD1
CDR3 protein: CASSRGQGIAEAFF
CDR3 DNA: TGTGCCAGTAGTAGGGGACAGGGGATCGCTGAAGCTTTCTTT

clone size: .
V gene: TRBV5-1
J gene: TRBJ1-1
D gene: .
CDR3 protein: CASSPLAGTEAFF
CDR3 DNA: TGCGCCAGCAGCCCTTTGGCGGGTACTGAAGCTTTCTTT

clone size: .
V gene: TRBV6-4
J gene: TRBJ1-6
D gene: TRBD1
CDR3 protein: CASSRTGAGTPLHF
CDR3 DNA: TGTGCCAGCAGTCGGACAGGGGCTGGGACACCCCTCCACTTT

clone size: .
V gene: TRBV2
J gene: TRBJ1-5
D gene: .
CDR3 protein: CASTATVNQPQHF
CDR3 DNA: TGTGCCAGCACCGCGACAGTCAATCAGCCCCAGCATTTT

clone size: .
V gene: TRBV30
J gene: TRBJ2-3
D gene: TRBD2
CDR3 protein: CAWSVLGGGDTQYF
CDR3 DNA: TGTGCCTGGAGTGTACTGGGGGGAGGGGATACGCAGTATTTT

clone size: .
V gene: TRBV3-1/TRBV3-2
J gene: TRBJ2-3
D gene: TRBD2
CDR3 protein: CASSRSGGRGDTQYF
CDR3 DNA: TGTGCCAGCAGCCGCAGCGGGGGCCGGGGAGATACGCAGTATTTT

clone size: .
V gene: TRBV25-1
J gene: TRBJ1-2
D gene: .
CDR3 protein: CASSEPGQGWDGYTF
CDR3 DNA: TGTGCCAGCAGTGAACCCGGTCAGGGGTGGGATGGCTACACCTTC

clone size: .
V gene: TRBV28
J gene: TRBJ2-2
D gene: .
CDR3 protein: CASSSVGGSTGELFF
CDR3 DNA: TGTGCCAGCAGTTCCGTTGGAGGGAGCACCGGGGAGCTGTTTTTT

clone size: .
V gene: TRBV11-3
J gene: TRBJ2-3
D gene: TRBD2
CDR3 protein: CASSLGGGLTDTQYF
CDR3 DNA: TGTGCCAGCAGCTTAGGCGGGGGACTCACAGATACGCAGTATTTT

clone size: .
V gene: TRBV11-2
J gene: TRBJ2-1
D gene: .
CDR3 protein: CASSLEGAGAFYNEQFF
CDR3 DNA: TGTGCCAGCAGCTTAGAGGGGGCGGGGGCGTTCTACAATGAGCAGTTCTTC

clone size: once
V gene: TRBV30
J gene: TRBJ1-1
D gene: .
CDR3 protein: CAWSVQVNTEAFF
CDR3 DNA: TGTGCCTGGAGTGTACAAGTGAACACTGAAGCTTTCTTT

clone size: .
V gene: TRBV28
J gene: TRBJ2-5
D gene: .
CDR3 protein: CASTGGPGTLGETQYF
CDR3 DNA: TGTGCCAGCACCGGGGGGCCCGGGACCCTCGGGGAGACCCAGTACTTC

clone size: .
V gene: TRBV5-1
J gene: TRBJ2-3
D gene: TRBD1
CDR3 protein: CASSLLRQGATDTQYF
CDR3 DNA: TGCGCCAGCAGCTTGCTGAGACAGGGCGCAACAGATACGCAGTATTTT

clone size: .
V gene: TRBV7-6
J gene: TRBJ2-5
D gene: TRBD1
CDR3 protein: CASSLARLTTGFRETQYF
CDR3 DNA: TGTGCCAGCAGCTTAGCACGCTTGACGACAGGGTTCAGGGAGACCCAGTACTTC

clone size: .
V gene: TRBV11-2
J gene: TRBJ1-1
D gene: TRBD1
CDR3 protein: CASSFPTGLDTEAFF
CDR3 DNA: TGTGCCAGCAGCTTCCCGACAGGGCTCGACACTGAAGCTTTCTTT

clone size: .
V gene: TRBV10-3
J gene: TRBJ2-5
D gene: .
CDR3 protein: CAIRPHTRETQYF
CDR3 DNA: TGTGCCATCAGGCCCCATACTAGGGAGACCCAGTACTTC

clone size: .
V gene: TRBV28
J gene: TRBJ1-1
D gene: .
CDR3 protein: CASRIPLAYTEAFF
CDR3 DNA: TGTGCCAGTAGAATTCCACTTGCCTACACTGAAGCTTTCTTT

clone size: .
V gene: TRBV24-1
J gene: TRBJ2-3
D gene: TRBD2
CDR3 protein: CATSDSGTSGDLTDTQYF
CDR3 DNA: TGTGCCACCAGTGATTCCGGGACTAGCGGGGACCTCACAGATACGCAGTATTTT

clone size: .
V gene: TRBV18
J gene: TRBJ2-1
D gene: .
CDR3 protein: CASSPLLRDNEQFF
CDR3 DNA: TGTGCCAGCTCACCACTCCTCCGGGACAATGAGCAGTTCTTC

clone size: .
V gene: TRBV7-2
J gene: TRBJ1-2
D gene: TRBD1
CDR3 protein: CASSLKGGAPFANYGYTF
CDR3 DNA: TGTGCCAGCAGCTTAAAAGGGGGCGCCCCGTTCGCTAACTATGGCTACACCTTC

clone size: .
V gene: TRBV5-1
J gene: TRBJ2-1
D gene: TRBD2
CDR3 protein: CASSLGLAGDNEQFF
CDR3 DNA: TGCGCCAGCAGCCTAGGACTAGCGGGAGACAATGAGCAGTTCTTC

clone size: .
V gene: TRBV19
J gene: TRBJ1-5
D gene: .
CDR3 protein: CASSTGMGQPQHF
CDR3 DNA: TGTGCCAGCTCCACAGGGATGGGACAGCCCCAGCATTTT

clone size: .
V gene: TRBV18
J gene: TRBJ2-1
D gene: .
CDR3 protein: CASSPAIGDNEQFF
CDR3 DNA: TGTGCCAGCTCACCGGCGATAGGGGACAATGAGCAGTTCTTC

clone size: .
V gene: TRBV7-2
J gene: TRBJ2-7
D gene: .
CDR3 protein: CASSYRLVYAHEQYF
CDR3 DNA: TGTGCCAGCAGCTACCGACTAGTATACGCGCACGAGCAGTACTTC

clone size: .
V gene: TRBV5-1
J gene: TRBJ2-5
D gene: .
CDR3 protein: CASSLGQGGQETQYF
CDR3 DNA: TGCGCCAGCAGCTTGGGGCAGGGGGGCCAAGAGACCCAGTACTTC

clone size: .
V gene: TRBV6-2/TRBV6-3
J gene: TRBJ1-5
D gene: .
CDR3 protein: CASSPTGNSNQPQHF
CDR3 DNA: TGTGCCAGCAGTCCAACAGGGAATAGCAATCAGCCCCAGCATTTT

clone size: .
V gene: TRBV28
J gene: TRBJ1-1
D gene: .
CDR3 protein: CASSSVAGGHTEAFF
CDR3 DNA: TGTGCCAGCAGTTCGGTCGCGGGGGGGCACACTGAAGCTTTCTTT

clone size: .
V gene: TRBV6-6
J gene: TRBJ1-5
D gene: .
CDR3 protein: CASSYPQGRNQPQHF
CDR3 DNA: TGTGCCAGCAGTTACCCACAGGGTCGCAATCAGCCCCAGCATTTT

clone size: .
V gene: TRBV6-1
J gene: TRBJ1-4
D gene: TRBD1
CDR3 protein: CASSDRGQSNEKLFF
CDR3 DNA: TGTGCCAGCAGTGACCGGGGACAGTCTAATGAAAAACTGTTTTTT

clone size: .
V gene: TRBV2
J gene: TRBJ2-7
D gene: TRBD2
CDR3 protein: CASSAGGSLIHEQYF
CDR3 DNA: TGTGCCAGCAGTGCGGGCGGGAGTCTTATCCACGAGCAGTACTTC

clone size: .
V gene: TRBV4-3
J gene: TRBJ2-1
D gene: TRBD1
CDR3 protein: CASSQAARGNNEQFF
CDR3 DNA: TGCGCCAGCAGCCAAGCTGCCAGGGGGAACAATGAGCAGTTCTTC

clone size: .
V gene: TRBV7-9
J gene: TRBJ2-6
D gene: .
CDR3 protein: CASSRSAGANVLTF
CDR3 DNA: TGTGCCAGCAGCCGGTCTGCCGGGGCCAACGTCCTGACTTTC

clone size: .
V gene: TRBV5-1
J gene: TRBJ1-2
D gene: .
CDR3 protein: CASSPEGTLKAFGYTF
CDR3 DNA: TGCGCCAGCAGCCCTGAAGGGACTCTCAAGGCCTTCGGCTACACCTTC

clone size: .
V gene: TRBV7-8
J gene: TRBJ2-5
D gene: TRBD2
CDR3 protein: CASSRPPGRGFGETQYF
CDR3 DNA: TGTGCCAGCAGCCGTCCCCCCGGGAGGGGGTTCGGGGAGACCCAGTACTTC

clone size: .
V gene: TRBV7-6
J gene: TRBJ2-7
D gene: TRBD1
CDR3 protein: CASSTGGTGGIYEQYF
CDR3 DNA: TGTGCCAGCAGCACCGGAGGGACAGGGGGCATCTACGAGCAGTACTTC

clone size: .
V gene: TRBV6-6
J gene: TRBJ2-1
D gene: .
CDR3 protein: CASRRDFARTYNEQFF
CDR3 DNA: TGTGCCAGCAGACGGGACTTCGCCCGGACTTACAATGAGCAGTTCTTC

clone size: .
V gene: TRBV28
J gene: TRBJ2-5
D gene: .
CDR3 protein: CASSYYTQGIQETQYF
CDR3 DNA: TGTGCCAGCAGCTACTATACACAGGGCATCCAAGAGACCCAGTACTTC

clone size: .
V gene: TRBV5-1
J gene: TRBJ2-1
D gene: TRBD2
CDR3 protein: CASKTSGGADEQFF
CDR3 DNA: TGCGCCAGCAAGACTAGCGGGGGGGCCGATGAGCAGTTCTTC

clone size: .
V gene: TRBV4-2
J gene: TRBJ1-1
D gene: .
CDR3 protein: CASSPRGTAPGEAFF
CDR3 DNA: TGTGCCAGCAGCCCACGGGGGACCGCGCCCGGTGAAGCTTTCTTT

clone size: .
V gene: TRBV5-5
J gene: TRBJ1-1
D gene: .
CDR3 protein: CASSPTQGHDTEAFF
CDR3 DNA: TGTGCCAGCAGCCCCACTCAGGGGCACGACACTGAAGCTTTCTTT

clone size: .
V gene: TRBV18
J gene: TRBJ1-2
D gene: .
CDR3 protein: CASSPSRDYGYTF
CDR3 DNA: TGTGCCAGCTCACCGTCGAGGGATTATGGCTACACCTTC

clone size: .
V gene: TRBV6-5
J gene: TRBJ1-1
D gene: .
CDR3 protein: CASSYDGELNEAFF
CDR3 DNA: TGTGCCAGCAGTTACGACGGGGAACTAAATGAAGCTTTCTTT